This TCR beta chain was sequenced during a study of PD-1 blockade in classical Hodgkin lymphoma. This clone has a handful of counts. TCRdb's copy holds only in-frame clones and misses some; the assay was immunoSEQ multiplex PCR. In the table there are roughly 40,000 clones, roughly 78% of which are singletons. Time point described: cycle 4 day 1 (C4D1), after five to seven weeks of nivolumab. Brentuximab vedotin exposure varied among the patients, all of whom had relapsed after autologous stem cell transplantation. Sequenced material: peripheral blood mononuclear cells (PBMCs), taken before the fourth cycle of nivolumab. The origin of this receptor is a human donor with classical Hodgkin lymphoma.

CDR3 sequence reads: CASSLMPPGSSEQYF. Here the CDR3 DNA reads TGTGCCAGCAGCTTAATGCCCCCAGGGTCTAGCGAGCAGTACTTC. The gene calls are TRBV7-3 and TRBJ2-7; weak D call: TRBD1 (5 bases). V lost 1 base and J lost 6, with 16 bases in between. Germline V gives CDR1 SGHTA, CDR2 FQGTGA. This CDR3 is built from 15 residues.